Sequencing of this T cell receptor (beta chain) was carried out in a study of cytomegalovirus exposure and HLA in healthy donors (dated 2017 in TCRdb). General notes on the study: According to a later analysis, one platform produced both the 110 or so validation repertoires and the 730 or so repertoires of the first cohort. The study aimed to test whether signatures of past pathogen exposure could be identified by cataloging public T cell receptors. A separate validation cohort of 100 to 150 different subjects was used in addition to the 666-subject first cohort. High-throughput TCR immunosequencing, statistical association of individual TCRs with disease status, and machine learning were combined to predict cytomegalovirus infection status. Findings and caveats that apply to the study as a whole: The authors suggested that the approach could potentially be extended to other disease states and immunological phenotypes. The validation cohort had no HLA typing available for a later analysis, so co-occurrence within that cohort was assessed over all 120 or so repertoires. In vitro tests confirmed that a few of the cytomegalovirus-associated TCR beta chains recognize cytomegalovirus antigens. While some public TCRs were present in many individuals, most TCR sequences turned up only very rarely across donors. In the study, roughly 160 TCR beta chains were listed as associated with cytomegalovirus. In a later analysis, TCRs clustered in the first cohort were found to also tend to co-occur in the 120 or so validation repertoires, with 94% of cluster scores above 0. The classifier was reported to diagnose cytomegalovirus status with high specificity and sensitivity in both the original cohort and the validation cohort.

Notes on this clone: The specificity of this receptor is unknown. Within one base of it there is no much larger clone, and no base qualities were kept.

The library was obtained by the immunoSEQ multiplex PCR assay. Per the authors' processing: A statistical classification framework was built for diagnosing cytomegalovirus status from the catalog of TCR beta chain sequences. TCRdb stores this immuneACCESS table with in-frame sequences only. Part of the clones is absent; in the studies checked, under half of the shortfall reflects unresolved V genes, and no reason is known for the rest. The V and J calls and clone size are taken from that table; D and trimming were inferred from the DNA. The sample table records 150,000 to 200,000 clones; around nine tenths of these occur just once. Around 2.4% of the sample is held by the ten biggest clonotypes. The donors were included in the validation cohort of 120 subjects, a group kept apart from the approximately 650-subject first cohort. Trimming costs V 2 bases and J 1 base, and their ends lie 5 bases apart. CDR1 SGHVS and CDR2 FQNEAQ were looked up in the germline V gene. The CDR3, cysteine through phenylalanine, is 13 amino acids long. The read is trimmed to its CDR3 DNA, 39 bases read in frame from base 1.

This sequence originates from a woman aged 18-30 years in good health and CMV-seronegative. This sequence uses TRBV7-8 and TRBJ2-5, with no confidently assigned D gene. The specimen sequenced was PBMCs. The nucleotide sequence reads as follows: TGTGCCAGCAGCTTATACGGCCAAGAGACCCAGTACTTC. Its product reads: CASSLYGQETQYF.